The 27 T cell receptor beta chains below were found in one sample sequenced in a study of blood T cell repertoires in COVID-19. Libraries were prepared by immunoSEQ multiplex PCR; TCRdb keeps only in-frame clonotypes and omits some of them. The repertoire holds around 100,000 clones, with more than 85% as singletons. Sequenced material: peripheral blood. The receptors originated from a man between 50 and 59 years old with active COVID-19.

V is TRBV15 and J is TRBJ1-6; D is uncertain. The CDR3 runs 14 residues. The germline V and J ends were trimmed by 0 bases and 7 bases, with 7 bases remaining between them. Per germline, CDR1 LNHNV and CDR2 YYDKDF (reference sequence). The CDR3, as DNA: TGTGCCACCAGCAGAGATTTGGCCAATTCACCCCTCCACTTT. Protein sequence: CATSRDLANSPLHF.

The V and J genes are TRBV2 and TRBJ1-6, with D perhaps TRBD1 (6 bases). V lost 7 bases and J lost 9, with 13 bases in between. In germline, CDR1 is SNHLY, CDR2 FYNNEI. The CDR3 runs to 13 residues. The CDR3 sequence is CASKRQGTSPLHF. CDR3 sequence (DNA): TGTGCCAGCAAGCGGCAGGGGACTTCACCCCTCCACTTT.

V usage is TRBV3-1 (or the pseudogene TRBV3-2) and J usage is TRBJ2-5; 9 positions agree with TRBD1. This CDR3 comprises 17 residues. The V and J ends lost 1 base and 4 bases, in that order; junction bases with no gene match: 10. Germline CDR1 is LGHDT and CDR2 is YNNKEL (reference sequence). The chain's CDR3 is CASSQAFRDRDRETQYF. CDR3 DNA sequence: TGTGCCAGCAGCCAAGCTTTCCGGGACAGGGATCGAGAGACCCAGTACTTC.

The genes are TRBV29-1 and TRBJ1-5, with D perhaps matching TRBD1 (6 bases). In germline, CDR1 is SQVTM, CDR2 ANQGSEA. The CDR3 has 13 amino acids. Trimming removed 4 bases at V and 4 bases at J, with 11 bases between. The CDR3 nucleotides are TGCAGCGTTGGAGGGACACCGAATCAGCCCCAGCATTTT. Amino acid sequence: CSVGGTPNQPQHF.

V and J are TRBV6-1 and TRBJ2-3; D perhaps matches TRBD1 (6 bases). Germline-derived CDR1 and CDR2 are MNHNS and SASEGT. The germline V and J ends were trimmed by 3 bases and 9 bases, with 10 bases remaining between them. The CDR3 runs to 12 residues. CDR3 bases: TGTGCCAGCAGTGACAGGGGAAGGACGCAGTATTTT. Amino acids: CASSDRGRTQYF.

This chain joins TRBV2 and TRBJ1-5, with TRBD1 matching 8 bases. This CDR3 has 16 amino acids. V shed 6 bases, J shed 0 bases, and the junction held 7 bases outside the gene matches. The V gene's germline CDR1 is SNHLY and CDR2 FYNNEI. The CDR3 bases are TGTGCCAGCAGAGGGACAGGAGAGTATAGCAATCAGCCCCAGCATTTT. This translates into CASRGTGEYSNQPQHF.

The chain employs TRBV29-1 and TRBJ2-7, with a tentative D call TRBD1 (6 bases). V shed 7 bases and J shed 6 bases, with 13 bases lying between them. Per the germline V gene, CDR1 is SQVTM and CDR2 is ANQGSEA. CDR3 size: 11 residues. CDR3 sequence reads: CSGLQGPEQYF. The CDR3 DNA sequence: TGCAGCGGATTACAGGGTCCCGAGCAGTACTTC.

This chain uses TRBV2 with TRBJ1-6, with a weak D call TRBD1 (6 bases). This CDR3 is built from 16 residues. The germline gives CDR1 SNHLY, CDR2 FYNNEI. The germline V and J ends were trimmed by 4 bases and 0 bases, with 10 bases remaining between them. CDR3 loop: CASSGGQISYNSPLHF. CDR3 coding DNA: TGTGCCAGCAGTGGAGGACAGATCTCCTATAATTCACCCCTCCACTTT.

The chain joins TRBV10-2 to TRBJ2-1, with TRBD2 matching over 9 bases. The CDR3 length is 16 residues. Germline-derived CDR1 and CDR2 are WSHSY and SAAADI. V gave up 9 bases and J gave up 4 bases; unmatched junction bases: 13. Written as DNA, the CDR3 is TGCGCCAGTCTAAAAGGGTCTAGCGGGACATACAATGAGCAGTTCTTC. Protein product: CASLKGSSGTYNEQFF.

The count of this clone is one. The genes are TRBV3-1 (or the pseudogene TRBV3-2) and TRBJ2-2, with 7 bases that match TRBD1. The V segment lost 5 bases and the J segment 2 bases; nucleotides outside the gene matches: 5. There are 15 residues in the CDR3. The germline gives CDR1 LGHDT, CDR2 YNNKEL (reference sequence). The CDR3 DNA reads TGTGCCAGCAGCATTGACAGGGCCAACACCGGGGAGCTGTTTTTT. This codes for CASSIDRANTGELFF.

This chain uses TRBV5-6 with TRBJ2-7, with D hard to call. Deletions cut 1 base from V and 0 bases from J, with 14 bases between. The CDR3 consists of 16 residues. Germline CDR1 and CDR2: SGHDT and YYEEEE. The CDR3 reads CASSLFNSFNSYEQYF. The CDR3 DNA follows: TGTGCCAGCAGCTTGTTTAACAGCTTCAACTCCTACGAGCAGTACTTC.

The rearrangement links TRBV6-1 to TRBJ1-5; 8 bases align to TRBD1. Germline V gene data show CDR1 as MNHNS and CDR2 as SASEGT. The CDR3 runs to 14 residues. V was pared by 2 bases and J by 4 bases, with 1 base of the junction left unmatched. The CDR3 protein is CASSEYRGNQPQHF. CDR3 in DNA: TGTGCCAGCAGTGAATACAGGGGGAATCAGCCCCAGCATTTT.

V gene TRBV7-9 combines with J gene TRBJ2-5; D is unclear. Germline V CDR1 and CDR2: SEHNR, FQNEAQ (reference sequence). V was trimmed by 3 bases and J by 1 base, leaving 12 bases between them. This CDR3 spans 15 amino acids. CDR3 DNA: TGTGCCAGCAGCTTTAGTGGGCGTCTCCAAGAGACCCAGTACTTC. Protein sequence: CASSFSGRLQETQYF.

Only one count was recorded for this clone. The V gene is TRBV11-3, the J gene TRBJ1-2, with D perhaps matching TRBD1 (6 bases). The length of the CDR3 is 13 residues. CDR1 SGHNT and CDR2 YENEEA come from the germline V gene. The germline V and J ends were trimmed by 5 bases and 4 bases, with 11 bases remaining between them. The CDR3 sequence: CASSPTGVYGYTF. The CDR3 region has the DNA TGTGCCAGCAGCCCGACAGGCGTCTATGGCTACACCTTC.

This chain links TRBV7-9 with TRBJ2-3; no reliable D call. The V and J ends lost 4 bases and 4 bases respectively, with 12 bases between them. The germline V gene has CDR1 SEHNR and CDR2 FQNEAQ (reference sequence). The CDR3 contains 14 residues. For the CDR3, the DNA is TGTGCCAGCAGCTCCCCTAGATACCCAGATACGCAGTATTTT. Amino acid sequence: CASSSPRYPDTQYF.

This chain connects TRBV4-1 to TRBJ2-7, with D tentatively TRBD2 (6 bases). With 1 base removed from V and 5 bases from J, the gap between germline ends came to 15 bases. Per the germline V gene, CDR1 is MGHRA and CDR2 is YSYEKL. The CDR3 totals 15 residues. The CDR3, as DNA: TGCGCCAGCAGCCAAGTGGACTGGCCGGGGGACGAGCAGTACTTC. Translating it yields CASSQVDWPGDEQYF.

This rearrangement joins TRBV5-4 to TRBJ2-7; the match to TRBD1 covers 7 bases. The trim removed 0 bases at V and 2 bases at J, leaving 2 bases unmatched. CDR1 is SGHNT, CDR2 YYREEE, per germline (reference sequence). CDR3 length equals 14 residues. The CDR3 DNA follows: TGTGCCAGCAGCTTGGACGGGACAGCCTACGAGCAGTACTTC. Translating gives CASSLDGTAYEQYF.

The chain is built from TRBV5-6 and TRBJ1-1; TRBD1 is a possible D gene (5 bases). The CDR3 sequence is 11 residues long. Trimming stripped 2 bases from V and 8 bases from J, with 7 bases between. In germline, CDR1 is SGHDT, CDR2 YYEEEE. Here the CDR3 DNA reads TGTGCCAGCAGCTTAAACAGGGAAGCTTTCTTT. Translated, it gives CASSLNREAFF.

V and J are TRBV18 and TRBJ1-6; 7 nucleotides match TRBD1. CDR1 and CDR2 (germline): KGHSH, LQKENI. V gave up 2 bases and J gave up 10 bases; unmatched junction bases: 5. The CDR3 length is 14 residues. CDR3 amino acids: CASSPAQGESPLHF. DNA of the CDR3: TGTGCCAGCTCACCAGCCCAGGGGGAATCACCCCTCCACTTT.

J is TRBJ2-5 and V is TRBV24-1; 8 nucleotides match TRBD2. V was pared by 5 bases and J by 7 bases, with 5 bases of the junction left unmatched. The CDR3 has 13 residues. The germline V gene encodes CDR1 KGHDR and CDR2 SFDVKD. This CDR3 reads CATSVAAGGTQYF. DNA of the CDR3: TGTGCCACCAGTGTGGCGGCGGGGGGGACCCAGTACTTC.

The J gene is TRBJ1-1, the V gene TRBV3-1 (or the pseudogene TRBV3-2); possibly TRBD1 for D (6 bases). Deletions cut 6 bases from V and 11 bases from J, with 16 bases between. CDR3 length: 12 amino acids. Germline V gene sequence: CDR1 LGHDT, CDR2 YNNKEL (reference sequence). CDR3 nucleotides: TGTGCCAGCAGTCTCACCACAGGGTCGGCTTTCTTT. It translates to CASSLTTGSAFF.

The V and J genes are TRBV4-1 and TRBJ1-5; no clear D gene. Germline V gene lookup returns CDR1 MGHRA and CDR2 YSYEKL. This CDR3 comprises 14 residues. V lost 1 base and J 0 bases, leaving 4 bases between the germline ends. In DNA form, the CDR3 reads TGCGCCAGCAGCCAAGCCCATAGCAATCAGCCCCAGCATTTT. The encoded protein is CASSQAHSNQPQHF.

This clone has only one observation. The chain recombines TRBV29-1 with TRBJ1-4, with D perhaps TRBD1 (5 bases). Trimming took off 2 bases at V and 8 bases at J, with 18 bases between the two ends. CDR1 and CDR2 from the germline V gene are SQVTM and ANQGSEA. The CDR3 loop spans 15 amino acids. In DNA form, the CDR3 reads TGCAGCGTTGAAACGCTAGGACATGAGAGGGAAAAACTGTTTTTT. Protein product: CSVETLGHEREKLFF.

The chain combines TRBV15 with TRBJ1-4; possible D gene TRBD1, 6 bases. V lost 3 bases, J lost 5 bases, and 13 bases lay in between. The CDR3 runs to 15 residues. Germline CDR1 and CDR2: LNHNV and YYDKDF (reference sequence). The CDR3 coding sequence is TGTGCCACCAGCAGGGGCGAGGGGGTCAATGAAAAACTGTTTTTT. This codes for CATSRGEGVNEKLFF.

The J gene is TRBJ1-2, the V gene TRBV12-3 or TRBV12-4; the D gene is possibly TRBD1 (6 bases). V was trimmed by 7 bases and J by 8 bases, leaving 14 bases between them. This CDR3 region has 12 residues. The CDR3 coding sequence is TGTGCCAGCATGATGACAGGAGGAGGCTACACCTTC. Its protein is CASMMTGGGYTF.

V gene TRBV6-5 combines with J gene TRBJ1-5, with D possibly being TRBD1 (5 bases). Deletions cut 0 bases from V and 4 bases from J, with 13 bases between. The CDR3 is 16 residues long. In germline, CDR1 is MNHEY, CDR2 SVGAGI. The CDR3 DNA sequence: TGTGCCAGCAGTTACTCTTCTAGGGGAGGGAATCAGCCCCAGCATTTT. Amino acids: CASSYSSRGGNQPQHF.

The DNA for the CDR3 is TGTGCCAGCAGTTACTCGCGCACGGGGGGCGGTCAGCCCCAGCATTTT. Protein sequence: CASSYSRTGGGQPQHF. The chain has TRBV6-2 or TRBV6-3 and TRBJ1-5; a possible D gene is TRBD1 (6 bases). Trimming cost V 0 bases and J 6 bases, with 15 bases left between them. CDR3 size: 16 residues. Germline CDR1 MNHEY, CDR2 SVGEGT.